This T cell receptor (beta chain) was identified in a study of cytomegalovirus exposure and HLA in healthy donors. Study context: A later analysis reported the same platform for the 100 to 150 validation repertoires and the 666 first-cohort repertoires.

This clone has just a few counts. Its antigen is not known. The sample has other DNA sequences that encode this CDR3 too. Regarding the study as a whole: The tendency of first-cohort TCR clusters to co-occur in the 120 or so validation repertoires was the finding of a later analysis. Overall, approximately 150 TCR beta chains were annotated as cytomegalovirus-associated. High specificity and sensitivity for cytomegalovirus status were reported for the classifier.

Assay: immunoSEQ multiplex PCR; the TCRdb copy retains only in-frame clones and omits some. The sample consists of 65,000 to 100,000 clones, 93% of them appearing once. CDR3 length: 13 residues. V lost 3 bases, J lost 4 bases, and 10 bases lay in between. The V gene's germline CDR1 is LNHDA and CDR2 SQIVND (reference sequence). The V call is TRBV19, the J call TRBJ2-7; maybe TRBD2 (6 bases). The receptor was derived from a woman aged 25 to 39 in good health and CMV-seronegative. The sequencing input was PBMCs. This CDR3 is CASSMTGTYEQYF. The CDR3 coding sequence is TGTGCCAGTAGTATGACCGGGACTTACGAGCAGTACTTC.